Sequencing of this T cell receptor beta chain was carried out in a study of T cell responses to AZD1222 COVID-19 vaccine. The table came from immunoSEQ multiplex PCR; TCRdb's copy has only in-frame clones and leaves some out. The sample has about 48,000 clones, approximately 86% seen once. Study results and limitations: CD4 TCRs covered the whole spike, strongest at regions 160-218 and 743-854. Only six or seven AZD1222 recipients were seropositive at baseline.

Of note for this clone: The target antigen is unknown.

V dropped 4 bases and J dropped 4 bases, with 17 bases sitting between them. The CDR3 runs 16 residues. The germline gives CDR1 SGHNT, CDR2 YYREEE (reference sequence). This TCR was sampled from an adult who received the AZD1222 COVID-19 vaccine. This chain joins TRBV5-4 and TRBJ2-2, with TRBD1 as a possible D gene (6 bases). Material: peripheral blood, obtained 28 days after the second AZD1222 dose. The CDR3: CASSVGQFQPTGELFF. The CDR3 DNA sequence: TGTGCCAGCAGCGTCGGACAGTTTCAGCCCACCGGGGAGCTGTTTTTT.